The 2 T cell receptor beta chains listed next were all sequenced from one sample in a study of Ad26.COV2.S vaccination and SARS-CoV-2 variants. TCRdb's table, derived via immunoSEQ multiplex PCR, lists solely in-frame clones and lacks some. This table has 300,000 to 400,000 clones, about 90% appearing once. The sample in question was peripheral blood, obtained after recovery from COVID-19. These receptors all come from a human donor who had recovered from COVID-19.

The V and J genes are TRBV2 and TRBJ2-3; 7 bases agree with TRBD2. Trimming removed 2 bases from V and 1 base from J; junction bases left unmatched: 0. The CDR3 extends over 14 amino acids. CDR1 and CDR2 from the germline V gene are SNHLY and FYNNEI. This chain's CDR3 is CASSELAGTDTQYF. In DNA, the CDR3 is TGTGCCAGCAGTGAACTAGCGGGCACAGATACGCAGTATTTT.

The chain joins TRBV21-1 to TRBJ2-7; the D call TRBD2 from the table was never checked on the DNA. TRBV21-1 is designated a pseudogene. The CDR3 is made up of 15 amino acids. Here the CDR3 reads CASSKPRSPGDEQYF. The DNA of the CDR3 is TGTGCCAGCAGCAAACCCAGAAGCCCCGGGGACGAGCAGTACTTC.